The text below deals with one T cell receptor beta chain. CDR1 is MNHEY and CDR2 is SVGAGI in the germline V gene. The CDR3 consists of 13 residues. The germline V and J ends were trimmed by 3 bases and 4 bases, with 6 bases remaining between them. The entry originates in a study of blood T cell repertoires in COVID-19. At the level of the study: In each case, the material was cDNA or gDNA derived from T cells, B-cell-depleted T cells, or PBMCs.

TCRdb keeps only in-frame clones here, not all; method: immunoSEQ multiplex PCR. The repertoire consists of a few hundred thousand clones, with 75% to 90% occurring once and the leading ten covering more than 0.8%. Cohort 3 recovery required two negative PCRs, clearance, or symptom resolution. The sequence derives from a man younger than 30 who had recovered from COVID-19. The chain joins TRBV6-5 to TRBJ1-4; D is unresolved. The sample comprised PBMCs or T cells enriched from blood (not recorded which). The CDR3 DNA reads as TGTGCCAGCAGTTATTCTTTTAATGAAAAACTGTTTTTT. This gives the protein CASSYSFNEKLFF.